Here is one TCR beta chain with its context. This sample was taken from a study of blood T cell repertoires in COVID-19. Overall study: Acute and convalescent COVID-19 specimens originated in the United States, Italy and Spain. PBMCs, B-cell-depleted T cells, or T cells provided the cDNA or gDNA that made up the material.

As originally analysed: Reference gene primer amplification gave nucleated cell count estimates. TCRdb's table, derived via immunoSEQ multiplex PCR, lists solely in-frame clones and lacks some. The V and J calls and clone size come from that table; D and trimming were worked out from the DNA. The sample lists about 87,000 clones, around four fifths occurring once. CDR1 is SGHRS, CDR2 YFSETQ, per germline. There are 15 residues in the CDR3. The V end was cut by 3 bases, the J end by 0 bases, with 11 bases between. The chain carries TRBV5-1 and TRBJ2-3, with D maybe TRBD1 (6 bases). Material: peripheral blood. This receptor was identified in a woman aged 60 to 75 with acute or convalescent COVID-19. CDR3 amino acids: CASSSPQGSTDTQYF. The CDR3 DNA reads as TGCGCCAGCAGCTCCCCCCAGGGGAGCACAGATACGCAGTATTTT.